The 18 T cell receptor beta chains listed next were all sequenced from one sample in a study of cytomegalovirus exposure and HLA in healthy donors. With 60 Vbeta and 13 Jbeta primers, the PCR was carried out. TCRdb keeps only in-frame clones here, not all; method: immunoSEQ multiplex PCR. Seen here are over 100,000 clones, around 77% observed once, and the top ten hold 4.2%. Sample: PBMCs. The receptor source for this set is a male donor in good health and CMV-seropositive.

The genes are TRBV9 and TRBJ2-3, with 10 bases lining up with TRBD2. CDR3 size: 15 residues. With 3 bases clipped from V and 3 bases from J, the junction kept 4 bases outside the gene matches. CDR1 is SGDLS and CDR2 is YYNGEE in the germline V gene. The CDR3: CASSAQLAGTDTQYF. The CDR3 coding sequence is TGTGCCAGCAGCGCCCAACTAGCGGGGACAGATACGCAGTATTTT.

V gene TRBV29-1 combines with J gene TRBJ2-5; 7 positions match TRBD2. The junction had 5 bases not matched to a gene; V was cut back by 0 bases and J by 1 base. Germline values: CDR1 SQVTM, CDR2 ANQGSEA. This CDR3 has 15 residues. The CDR3 loop reads CSVEDREVAQETQYF. The DNA for the CDR3 is TGCAGCGTTGAAGATCGGGAGGTGGCCCAAGAGACCCAGTACTTC. Full variable domain (outside the CDR3, taken from reference TRBV29-1 and TRBJ2-5): SAVISQKPSRDICQRGTSLTIQCQVDSQVTMMFWYRQQPGQSLTLIATANQGSEATYESGFVIDKFPISRPNLTFSTLTVSNMSPEDSSIYLCSVEDREVAQETQYFGPGTRLLVL.

V usage is TRBV18 and J usage is TRBJ1-2; TRBD1 agrees at 8 bases. Germline-derived CDR1 and CDR2 are KGHSH and LQKENI. The V segment lost 6 bases and the J segment 0 bases; nucleotides outside the gene matches: 12. This CDR3 contains 17 residues. DNA of the CDR3: TGTGCCAGCTCGCGTTCCGGGACAGGAACTTCTAACTATGGCTACACCTTC. Its translation: CASSRSGTGTSNYGYTF.

The gene calls are TRBV15 and TRBJ2-7; TRBD2 is a possible D gene (6 bases). The V and J ends lost 0 bases and 6 bases respectively, with 9 bases between them. Germline V lookup: CDR1 LNHNV, CDR2 YYDKDF (reference sequence). CDR3 length equals 13 residues. This CDR3 is CATSRDIGSEQYF. The CDR3 coding sequence is TGTGCCACCAGCAGAGATATCGGGAGCGAGCAGTACTTC.

The chain employs TRBV28 and TRBJ2-7; D gene uncertain. V was trimmed by 6 bases and J by 0 bases, leaving 9 bases between them. CDR3 length: 13 amino acids. CDR1 and CDR2 (germline): MDHEN, SYDVKM. The CDR3 loop is CASSQAPSYEQYF. The CDR3 nucleotides are TGTGCCAGCAGCCAGGCCCCCTCCTACGAGCAGTACTTC.

The chain uses TRBV13 and TRBJ1-6, with TRBD1 matching 7 bases. V lost 5 bases to trimming and J lost 13 bases; unmatched junction nucleotides: 11. This CDR3 is 14 amino acids long. In germline, CDR1 is PRHDT, CDR2 FYEKMQ (reference sequence). CDR3 protein: CASSTRDSSSPLHF. The CDR3 nucleotides are TGTGCCAGCAGCACCCGGGACAGTTCCTCCCCCCTCCACTTT.

The chain recombines TRBV7-8 with TRBJ2-1, with TRBD1 identical over 7 bases. V lost 5 bases, J lost 6 bases, and 13 bases stayed unmatched. The CDR3 has 16 residues. CDR1 is SGHVS and CDR2 is FQNEAQ in the germline V gene. The CDR3 DNA is TGTGCCAGCAGCACCGGACAGGCCTTCCGATTCAATGAGCAGTTCTTC. It translates to CASSTGQAFRFNEQFF.

The V call is TRBV7-9, the J call TRBJ1-1; TRBD1 agrees at 7 bases. Germline-derived CDR1 and CDR2 are SEHNR and FQNEAQ (reference sequence). Unmatched junction bases numbered 11, after V lost 5 bases and J lost 8 bases. CDR3 length: 14 residues. CDR3 in amino acids: CASSRDRDSVEAFF. The CDR3 DNA follows: TGTGCCAGCAGCCGCGACCGGGACAGCGTGGAAGCTTTCTTT. The full variable domain, completed using reference TRBV7-9 and TRBJ1-1, is DTGVSQNPRHKITKRGQNVTFRCDPISEHNRLYWYRQTLGQGPEFLTYFQNEAQLEKSRLLSDRFSAERPKGSFSTLEIQRTEQGDSAMYLCASSRDRDSVEAFFGQGTRLTVV.

The chain links TRBV19 to TRBJ2-1; tentatively, D is TRBD2 (6 bases). Germline CDR1 LNHDA, CDR2 SQIVND (reference sequence). The CDR3 sequence is 15 residues long. V dropped 6 bases and J dropped 4 bases, with 16 bases sitting between them. CDR3 nucleotide sequence: TGTGCCAGTAGGGAGGGTGACCCACCTTACAATGAGCAGTTCTTC. Translated, it gives CASREGDPPYNEQFF.

This clone has just one count. The chain carries TRBV7-9 and TRBJ1-1; D is ambiguous. CDR3 length equals 15 residues. In germline, CDR1 is SEHNR, CDR2 FQNEAQ (reference sequence). The ends were cut back, 2 bases at V and 0 bases at J, with 10 bases in the middle. The CDR3: CASSLLAPLNTEAFF. The CDR3 DNA sequence: TGTGCCAGCAGCTTATTAGCTCCATTGAACACTGAAGCTTTCTTT.

J is TRBJ2-7 and V is TRBV5-1; a weak D match, TRBD1 (6 bases). Trimming shortened V by 4 bases and J by 2 bases, and 10 bases separated the two germline ends. The V gene's germline CDR1 is SGHRS and CDR2 YFSETQ. The CDR3 is made up of 13 amino acids. CDR3 in amino acids: CASSRTATYEQYF. CDR3 bases: TGCGCCAGCAGCCGGACAGCTACCTACGAGCAGTACTTC.

With regard to this clone: One end of the junction varies from germline; a read error may be responsible. As DNA, the CDR3 is TGTTCCAGCACCTCCGACAGCCTTGAAGCTTTCTTT. This gives the protein CSSTSDSLEAFF. The V gene is TRBV7-9, the J gene TRBJ1-1; D is perhaps TRBD1 (5 bases). The germline V gene has CDR1 SEHNR and CDR2 FQNEAQ (reference sequence). The CDR3 spans 12 residues.

The rearrangement links TRBV12-5 to TRBJ2-3; 11 bases match TRBD2. The germline gives CDR1 LGHNT, CDR2 FRNRAP. The V gene end was trimmed by 5 bases and the J gene end by 12 bases; junction bases not matched to a gene: 4. The CDR3 has 12 amino acids. For the CDR3, the DNA is TGTGCTAGTGGTGATACTAGCGGGAGACAGTATTTT. Translation gives CASGDTSGRQYF.

The CDR3 is CASGKAGGSYNEQFF. For the CDR3, the DNA is TGTGCCAGCGGGAAAGCGGGAGGAAGTTACAATGAGCAGTTCTTC. The gene calls are TRBV9 and TRBJ2-1; 9 bases are a match to TRBD2. Germline loops: CDR1 SGDLS, CDR2 YYNGEE. The junction had 9 bases not matched to a gene; V was cut back by 7 bases and J by 4 bases. The CDR3 covers 15 residues.

V is TRBV28 and J is TRBJ2-5; 11 nucleotides agree with TRBD2. The V and J ends lost 6 bases and 0 bases, in that order; junction bases with no gene match: 3. The germline CDR1 and CDR2 sequences are MDHEN and SYDVKM. This CDR3 spans 15 amino acids. The chain's CDR3 is CASSAGLADQETQYF. The CDR3 coding sequence is TGTGCCAGCAGCGCGGGACTAGCGGACCAAGAGACCCAGTACTTC.

J is TRBJ2-1 and V is TRBV28; weak D call: TRBD2 (7 bases). The CDR3 length is 16 residues. Germline V gene lookup returns CDR1 MDHEN and CDR2 SYDVKM. V was cut by 6 bases and J by 4 bases, with 19 bases left in between. CDR3 DNA: TGTGCCAGCAGCCGGAGCGGAGGGGGGGGTTACAATGAGCAGTTCTTC. Amino acid sequence: CASSRSGGGGYNEQFF.

The CDR3 spells CASSHAGGTYEQYF. The CDR3 nucleotides read TGTGCCAGCAGTCACGCAGGGGGAACCTACGAGCAGTACTTC. This chain links TRBV6-1 with TRBJ2-7, with 7 nucleotides matching TRBD1. V lost 5 bases to trimming and J lost 2 bases; unmatched junction nucleotides: 6. The CDR3 runs to 14 residues. Germline V gene sequence: CDR1 MNHNS, CDR2 SASEGT.

The chain employs TRBV19 and TRBJ2-1; TRBD2 aligns across 7 bases. After removal of 3 bases from V and 3 bases from J, the junction contained 11 bases not matched to a gene. The CDR3 runs 17 residues. Germline V gives CDR1 LNHDA, CDR2 SQIVND (reference sequence). DNA of the CDR3: TGTGCCAGTAGTATGGTGGCCCTAGCGGAGCACTACAATGAGCAGTTCTTC. Amino acids: CASSMVALAEHYNEQFF.